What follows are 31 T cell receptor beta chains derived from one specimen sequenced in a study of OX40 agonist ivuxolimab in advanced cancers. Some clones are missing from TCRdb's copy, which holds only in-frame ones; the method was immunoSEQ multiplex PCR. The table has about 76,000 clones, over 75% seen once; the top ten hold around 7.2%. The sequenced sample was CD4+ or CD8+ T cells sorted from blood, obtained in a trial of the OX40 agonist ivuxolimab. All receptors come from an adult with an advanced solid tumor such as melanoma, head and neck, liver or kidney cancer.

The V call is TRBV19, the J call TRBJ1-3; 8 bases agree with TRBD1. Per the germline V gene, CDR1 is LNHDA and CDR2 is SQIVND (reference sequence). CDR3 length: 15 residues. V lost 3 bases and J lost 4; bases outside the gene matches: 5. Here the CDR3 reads CASSMWTGYGNTIYF. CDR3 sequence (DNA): TGTGCCAGTAGTATGTGGACAGGGTACGGAAACACCATATATTTT.

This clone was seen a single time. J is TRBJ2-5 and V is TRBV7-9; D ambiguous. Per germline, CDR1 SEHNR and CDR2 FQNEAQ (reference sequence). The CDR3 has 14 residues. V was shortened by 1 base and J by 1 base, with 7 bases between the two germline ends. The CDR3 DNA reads TGTGCCAGCAGCTTAGTGGCGACCCAAGAGACCCAGTACTTC. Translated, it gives CASSLVATQETQYF.

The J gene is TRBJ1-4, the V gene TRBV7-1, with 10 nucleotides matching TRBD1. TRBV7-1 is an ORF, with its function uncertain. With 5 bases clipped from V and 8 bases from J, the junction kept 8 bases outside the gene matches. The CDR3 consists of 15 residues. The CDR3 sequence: CASSQRQGALEKLFF. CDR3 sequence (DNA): TGTGCCAGCAGCCAACGACAGGGGGCCTTGGAAAAACTGTTTTTT.

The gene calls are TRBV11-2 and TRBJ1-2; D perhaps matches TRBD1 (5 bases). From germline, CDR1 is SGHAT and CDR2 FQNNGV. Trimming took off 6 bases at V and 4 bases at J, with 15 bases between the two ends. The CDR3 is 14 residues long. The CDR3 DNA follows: TGTGCCAGCAGATCCCTCAGAGGGGCCTATGGCTACACCTTC. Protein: CASRSLRGAYGYTF.

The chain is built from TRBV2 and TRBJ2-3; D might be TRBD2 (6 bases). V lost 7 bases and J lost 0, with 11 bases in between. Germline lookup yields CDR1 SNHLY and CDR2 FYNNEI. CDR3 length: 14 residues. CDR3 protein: CASTLRGSTDTQYF. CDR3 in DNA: TGTGCCAGCACCCTCCGGGGGAGCACAGATACGCAGTATTTT.

The CDR3 loop is CASSPSLEGRNEKLFF. The CDR3 DNA is TGTGCCAGCAGCCCCTCGTTGGAGGGGCGTAATGAAAAACTGTTTTTT. This sequence joins TRBV7-9 and TRBJ1-4, with D possibly being TRBD1 (5 bases). The CDR3 extends over 16 amino acids. Germline V gives CDR1 SEHNR, CDR2 FQNEAQ (reference sequence). V dropped 5 bases and J dropped 4 bases, with 17 bases sitting between them.

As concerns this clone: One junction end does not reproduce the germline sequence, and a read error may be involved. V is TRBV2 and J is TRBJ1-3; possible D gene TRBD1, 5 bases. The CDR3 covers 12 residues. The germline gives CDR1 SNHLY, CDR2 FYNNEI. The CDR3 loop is CASSEGAGSGHF. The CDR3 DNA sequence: TGTGCCAGCAGTGAAGGTGCAGGGTCCGGACATTTT.

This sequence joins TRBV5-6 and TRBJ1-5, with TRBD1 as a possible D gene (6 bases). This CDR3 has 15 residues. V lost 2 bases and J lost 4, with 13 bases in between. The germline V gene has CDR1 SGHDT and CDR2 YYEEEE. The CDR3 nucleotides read TGTGCCAGCAGCTTTGGGGGCAGAGGTAATCAGCCCCAGCATTTT. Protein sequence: CASSFGGRGNQPQHF.

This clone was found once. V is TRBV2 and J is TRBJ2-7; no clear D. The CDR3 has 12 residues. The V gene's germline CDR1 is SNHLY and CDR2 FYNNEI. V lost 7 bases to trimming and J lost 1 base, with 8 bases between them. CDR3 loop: CASKKSSYEQYF. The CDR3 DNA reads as TGTGCCAGCAAAAAATCATCCTACGAGCAGTACTTC.

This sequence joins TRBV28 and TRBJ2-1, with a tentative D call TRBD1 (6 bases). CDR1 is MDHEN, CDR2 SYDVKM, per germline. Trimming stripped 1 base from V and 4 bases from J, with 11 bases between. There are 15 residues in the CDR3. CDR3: CASSLFGQYYNEQFF. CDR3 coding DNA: TGTGCCAGCAGTTTATTTGGACAGTATTACAATGAGCAGTTCTTC.

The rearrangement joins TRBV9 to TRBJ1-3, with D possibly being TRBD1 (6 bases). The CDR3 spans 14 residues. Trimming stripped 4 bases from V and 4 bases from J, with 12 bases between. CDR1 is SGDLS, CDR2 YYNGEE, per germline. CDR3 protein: CASSPEDRGNTIYF. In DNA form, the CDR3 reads TGTGCCAGCAGCCCCGAAGACAGGGGAAACACCATATATTTT.

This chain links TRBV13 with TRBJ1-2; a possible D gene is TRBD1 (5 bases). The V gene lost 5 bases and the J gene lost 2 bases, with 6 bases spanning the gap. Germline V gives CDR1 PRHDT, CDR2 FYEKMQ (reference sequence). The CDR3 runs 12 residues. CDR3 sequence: CASSRDNYGYTF. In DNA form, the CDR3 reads TGTGCCAGCAGCCGGGACAACTATGGCTACACCTTC.

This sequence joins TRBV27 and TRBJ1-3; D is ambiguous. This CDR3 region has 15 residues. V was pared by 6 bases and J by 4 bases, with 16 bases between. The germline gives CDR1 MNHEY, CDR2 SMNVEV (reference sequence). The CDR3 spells CASRTSEGWGNTIYF. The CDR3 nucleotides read TGTGCCAGCAGAACATCCGAGGGTTGGGGAAACACCATATATTTT.

This chain's CDR3 is CASDLRGVGQETQYF. CDR3 coding DNA: TGTGCCAGCGATCTACGGGGGGTAGGCCAAGAGACCCAGTACTTC. The V and J genes are TRBV6-9 and TRBJ2-5; 7 bases map to TRBD2. This CDR3 spans 15 amino acids. Germline V CDR1 and CDR2: MNHGY, SVAAGI. V lost 8 bases, J lost 1 base, and 10 bases stayed unmatched.

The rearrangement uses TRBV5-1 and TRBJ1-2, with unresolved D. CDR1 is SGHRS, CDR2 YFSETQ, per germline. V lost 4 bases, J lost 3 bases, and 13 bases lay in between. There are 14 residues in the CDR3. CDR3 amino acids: CASSRPESDYGYTF. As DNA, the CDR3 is TGCGCCAGCAGCCGCCCAGAATCTGACTATGGCTACACCTTC.

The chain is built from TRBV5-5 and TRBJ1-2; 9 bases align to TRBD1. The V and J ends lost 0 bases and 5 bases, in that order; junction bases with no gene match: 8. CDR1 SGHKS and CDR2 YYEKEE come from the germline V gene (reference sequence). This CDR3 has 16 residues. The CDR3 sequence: CASSLAPGGQGYGYTF. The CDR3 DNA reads TGTGCCAGCAGCTTGGCCCCGGGAGGACAGGGGTATGGCTACACCTTC.

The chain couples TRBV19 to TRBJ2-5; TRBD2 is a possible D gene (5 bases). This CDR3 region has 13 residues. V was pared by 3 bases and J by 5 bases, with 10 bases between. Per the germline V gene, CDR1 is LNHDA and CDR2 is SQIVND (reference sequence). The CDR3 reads CASSISSIETQYF. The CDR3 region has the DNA TGTGCCAGTAGTATCTCTAGCATTGAGACCCAGTACTTC.

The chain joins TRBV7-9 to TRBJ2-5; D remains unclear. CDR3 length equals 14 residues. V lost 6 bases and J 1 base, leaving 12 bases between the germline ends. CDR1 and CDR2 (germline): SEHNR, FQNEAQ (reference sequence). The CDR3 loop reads CASRSSAGQETQYF. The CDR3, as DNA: TGTGCCAGCAGGTCTTCGGCAGGCCAAGAGACCCAGTACTTC.

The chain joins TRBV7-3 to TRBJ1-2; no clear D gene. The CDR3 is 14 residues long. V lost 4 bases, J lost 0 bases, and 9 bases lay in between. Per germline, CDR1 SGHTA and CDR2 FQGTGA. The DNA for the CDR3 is TGTGCCAGCAGCTGGGCGGGAGCTAACTATGGCTACACCTTC. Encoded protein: CASSWAGANYGYTF.

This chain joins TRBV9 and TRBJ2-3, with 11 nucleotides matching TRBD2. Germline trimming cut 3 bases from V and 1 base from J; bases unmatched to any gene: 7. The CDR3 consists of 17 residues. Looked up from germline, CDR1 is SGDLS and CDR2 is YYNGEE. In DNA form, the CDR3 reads TGTGCCAGCAGCGCCCTTATAGCGGGAGGGGGCACAGATACGCAGTATTTT. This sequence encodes CASSALIAGGGTDTQYF.

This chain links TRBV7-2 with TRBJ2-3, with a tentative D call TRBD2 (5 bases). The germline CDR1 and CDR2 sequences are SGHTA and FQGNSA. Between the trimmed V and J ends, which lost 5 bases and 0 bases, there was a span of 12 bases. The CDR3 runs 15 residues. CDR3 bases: TGTGCCAGCAGCGGCGGACGGAGGAGCACAGATACGCAGTATTTT. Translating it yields CASSGGRRSTDTQYF.

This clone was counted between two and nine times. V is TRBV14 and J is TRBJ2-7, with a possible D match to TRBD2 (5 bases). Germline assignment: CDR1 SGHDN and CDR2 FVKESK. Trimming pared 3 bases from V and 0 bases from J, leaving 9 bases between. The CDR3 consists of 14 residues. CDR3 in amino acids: CASSQAGGSYEQYF. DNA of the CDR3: TGTGCCAGCAGCCAGGCGGGCGGCTCCTACGAGCAGTACTTC.

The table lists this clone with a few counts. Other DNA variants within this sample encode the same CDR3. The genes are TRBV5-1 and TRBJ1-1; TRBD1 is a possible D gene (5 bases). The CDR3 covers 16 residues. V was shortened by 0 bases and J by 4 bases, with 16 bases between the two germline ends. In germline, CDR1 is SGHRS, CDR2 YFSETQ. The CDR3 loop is CASSLAGAGLGTEAFF. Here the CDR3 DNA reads TGCGCCAGCAGCTTGGCTGGGGCAGGGCTTGGCACTGAAGCTTTCTTT.

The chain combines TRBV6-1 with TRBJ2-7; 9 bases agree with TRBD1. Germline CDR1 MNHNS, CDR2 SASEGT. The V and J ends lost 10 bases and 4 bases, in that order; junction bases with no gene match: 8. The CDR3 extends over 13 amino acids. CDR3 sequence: CANAGQGGYEQYF. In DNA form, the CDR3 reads TGTGCCAACGCGGGACAGGGTGGTTACGAGCAGTACTTC.

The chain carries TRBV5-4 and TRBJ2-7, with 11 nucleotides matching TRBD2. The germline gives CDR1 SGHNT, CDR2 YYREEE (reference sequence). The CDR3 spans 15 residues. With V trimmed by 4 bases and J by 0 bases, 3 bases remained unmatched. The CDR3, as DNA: TGTGCCAGCAGCGCCGGACTAGCGGGCTCCTACGAGCAGTACTTC. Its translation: CASSAGLAGSYEQYF. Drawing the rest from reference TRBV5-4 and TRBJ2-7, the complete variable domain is ETGVTQSPTHLIKTRGQQVTLRCSSQSGHNTVSWYQQALGQGPQFIFQYYREEENGRGNFPPRFSGLQFPNYSSELNVNALELDDSALYLCASSAGLAGSYEQYFGPGTRLTVT.

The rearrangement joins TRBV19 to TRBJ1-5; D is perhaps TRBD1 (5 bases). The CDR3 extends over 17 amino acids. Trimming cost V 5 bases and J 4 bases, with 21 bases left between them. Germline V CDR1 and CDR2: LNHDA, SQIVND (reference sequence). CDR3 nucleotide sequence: TGTGCCAGTAGTTCCACCCCCGGGGGGGGACCTAATCAGCCCCAGCATTTT. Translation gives CASSSTPGGGPNQPQHF.

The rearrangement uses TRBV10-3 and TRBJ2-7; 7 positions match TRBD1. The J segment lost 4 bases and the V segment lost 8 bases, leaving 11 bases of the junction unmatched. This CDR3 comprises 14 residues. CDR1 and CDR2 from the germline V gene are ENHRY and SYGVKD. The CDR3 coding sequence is TGTGCCATCCGACAGGGTTTGAATATGTACGAGCAGTACTTC. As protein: CAIRQGLNMYEQYF.

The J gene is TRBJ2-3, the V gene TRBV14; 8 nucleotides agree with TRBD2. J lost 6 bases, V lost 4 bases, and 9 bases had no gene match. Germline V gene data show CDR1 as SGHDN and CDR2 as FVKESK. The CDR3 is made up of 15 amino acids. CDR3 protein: CASSPRIAGFDTQYF. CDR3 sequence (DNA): TGTGCCAGCAGCCCGCGAATAGCGGGGTTTGATACGCAGTATTTT.

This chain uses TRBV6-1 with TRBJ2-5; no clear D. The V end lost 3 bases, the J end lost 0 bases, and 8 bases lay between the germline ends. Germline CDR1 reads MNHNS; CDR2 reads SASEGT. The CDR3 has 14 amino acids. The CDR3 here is CASSDVRYQETQYF. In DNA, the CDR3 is TGTGCCAGCAGTGACGTACGGTACCAAGAGACCCAGTACTTC.

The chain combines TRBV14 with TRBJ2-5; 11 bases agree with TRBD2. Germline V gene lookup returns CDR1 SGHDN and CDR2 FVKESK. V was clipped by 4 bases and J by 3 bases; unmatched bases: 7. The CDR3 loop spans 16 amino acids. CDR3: CASSPNLGLAEETQYF. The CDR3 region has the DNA TGTGCCAGCAGCCCAAATTTGGGACTAGCGGAAGAGACCCAGTACTTC.

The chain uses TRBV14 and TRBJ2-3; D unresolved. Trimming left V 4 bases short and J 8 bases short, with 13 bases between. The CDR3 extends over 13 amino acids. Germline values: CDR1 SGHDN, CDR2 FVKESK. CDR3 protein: CASSPAPDLTQYF. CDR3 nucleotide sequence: TGTGCCAGCAGCCCAGCCCCGGATCTTACGCAGTATTTT.